The 19 T cell receptor beta chains presented below share a single source sample, sequenced in a study of blood T cells in healthy people across ages (dated by TCRdb to between 2014 and 2017). Library construction relied on 5' RACE. Sequenced using an Illumina HiSeq 2500. The second PCR ran for about 6 to 11 cycles and used a J-beta primer mix along with a sample-barcoded 5' primer. TCRdb reworked the public reads: Q25 trimming with fastp, MiXCR clone assembly, productive beta chains retained. Under each unique CDR3 protein, matching rows form one entry showing the most common genes and DNA. A total of about 1,400,000 distinct CDR3 sequences appear in this sample, 42% of them only once. Jointly, the top ten make up around 8% of the sample. Source material: blood. These receptors were obtained from a woman aged 18-29 years in good health.

This clonotype was counted between two and nine times. V usage is TRBV5-1 and J usage is TRBJ1-2; D perhaps matches TRBD1 (6 bases). The CDR3 spans 16 residues. Germline loops: CDR1 SGHRS, CDR2 YFSETQ. Trimming cost V 0 bases and J 4 bases, with 16 bases left between them. The CDR3 loop reads CASSLALRDIPYGYTF. For the CDR3, the DNA is TGCGCCAGCAGCTTGGCCCTCCGGGACATCCCCTATGGCTACACCTTC.

The V and J genes are TRBV20-1 and TRBJ1-6; D may be TRBD1 (6 bases). V shed 0 bases and J shed 13 bases, with 19 bases lying between them. The CDR3 loop spans 15 amino acids. Germline V CDR1 and CDR2: DFQATT, SNEGSKA (reference sequence). CDR3 coding DNA: TGCAGTGCTAGAGATGGAGGGGGACTGGAATACCCCCTCCACTTT. Its translation is CSARDGGGLEYPLHF.

The V gene is TRBV20-1, the J gene TRBJ2-5, with D unresolved. Trimming left V 5 bases short and J 5 bases short, with 18 bases between. The CDR3 runs to 14 residues. Germline V lookup: CDR1 DFQATT, CDR2 SNEGSKA (reference sequence). The CDR3 coding sequence is TGCAGTGCTCTTAACCCGGGCTTCGAGGAGACCCAGTACTTC. This encodes CSALNPGFEETQYF.

As for this clonotype: A much larger clonotype is one base distant, so this may be a read error. This sequence joins TRBV12-3 or TRBV12-4 and TRBJ2-5; maybe TRBD2 (5 bases). The CDR3 extends over 13 amino acids. Trimming pared 5 bases from V and 0 bases from J, leaving 7 bases between. The CDR3 protein is CASSGENQETQYF. The CDR3, as DNA: TGTGCCAGCAGTGGGGAGAACCAAGAGACCCAGTACTTC.

The gene calls are TRBV6-5 and TRBJ1-2, with a possible D match to TRBD1 (6 bases). Deletions cut 2 bases from V and 3 bases from J, with 13 bases between. Germline V gene lookup returns CDR1 MNHEY and CDR2 SVGAGI. The length of the CDR3 is 15 residues. The CDR3 DNA reads as TGTGCCAGCAGTTACCGGGGGGCCCCCCACTATGGCTACACCTTC. It encodes CASSYRGAPHYGYTF.

This clonotype was found a few times. At one boundary the junction diverges from the germline segment, which might be a read error. The chain uses TRBV13 and TRBJ2-7, with 8 bases matching TRBD2. The V gene's germline CDR1 is PRHDT and CDR2 FYEKMQ (reference sequence). The length of the CDR3 is 19 residues. CDR3: CASGLERWLTGGTGYEQYF. CDR3 coding DNA: TGTGCCAGCGGCTTAGAAAGGTGGCTAACGGGGGGGACCGGGTACGAGCAGTACTTC. Combining the CDR3 with reference TRBV13 and TRBJ2-7 gives the whole variable domain AAGVIQSPRHLIKEKRETATLKCYPIPRHDTVYWYQQGPGQDPQFLISFYEKMQSDKGSIPDRFSAQQFSDYHSELNMSSLELGDSALYFCASGLERWLTGGTGYEQYFGPGTRLTVT.

For this clonotype: One end of the junction is discordant with germline, which a read error may explain. The chain carries TRBV6-1 and TRBJ1-1; perhaps TRBD1 as D (6 bases). CDR1 is MNHNS, CDR2 SASEGT, per germline. The CDR3 spans 14 residues. The CDR3: CANSEVGQNTEAFF. In DNA form, the CDR3 reads TGTGCCAACAGTGAAGTGGGACAAAACACTGAAGCTTTCTTT.

The DNA for the CDR3 is TGTGCCAGCAGTTACCGGCGGGGGGGCAACACCGGGGAGCTGTTTTTT. Encoded protein: CASSYRRGGNTGELFF. The chain uses TRBV6-6 and TRBJ2-2; TRBD2 agrees at 9 bases. The CDR3 length is 16 residues. In germline, CDR1 is MNHNY, CDR2 SVGAGI (reference sequence). Trimming cost V 2 bases and J 2 bases; bases outside gene matches: 3.

This clonotype turned up a few times. This sequence joins TRBV12-3 or TRBV12-4 and TRBJ2-5, with D possibly called TRBD1 or TRBD2 (6 bases each). The CDR3 is made up of 14 amino acids. V lost 6 bases, J lost 4 bases, and 15 bases lay in between. The CDR3 DNA follows: TGTGCCAGCAGGGGGCATCGGGGGCCAGAGACCCAGTACTTC. Protein sequence: CASRGHRGPETQYF.

V and J are TRBV2 and TRBJ2-7; D assignment may be TRBD1 or TRBD2 (5 bases each). The length of the CDR3 is 14 residues. CDR1 and CDR2 from the germline V gene are SNHLY and FYNNEI. V was cut by 8 bases and J by 2 bases, with 16 bases left in between. In DNA, the CDR3 is TGTGCCAGCCGGGACGGGATTTTCACCTACGAGCAGTACTTC. It is translated as CASRDGIFTYEQYF.

This chain uses TRBV2 with TRBJ2-1; possibly TRBD1 or TRBD2 for D (5 bases each). Trimming stripped 6 bases from V and 7 bases from J, with 25 bases between. CDR3 length: 17 amino acids. Germline values: CDR1 SNHLY, CDR2 FYNNEI. In DNA, the CDR3 is TGTGCCAGCAGCCTTAGCCCCGGGACGGAGGTCCTTAATGAGCAGTTCTTC. It is translated as CASSLSPGTEVLNEQFF.

The chain has TRBV21-1 and TRBJ2-5; the table names TRBD2, a call not compared with the DNA. The J call could be wrong; TRBJ2-7 is a better fit for the DNA end. TRBV21-1 is listed as a pseudogene. The CDR3 covers 17 residues. The CDR3 DNA follows: TGTGCCAGCAGCAAAGGCCGAGAGGCTAGCGGGAGGCGCGAGCAGTACTTC. This sequence encodes CASSKGREASGRREQYF.

This chain uses TRBV29-1 with TRBJ2-2; TRBD1 or TRBD2 may be the D gene (6 bases each). CDR1 and CDR2 from the germline V gene are SQVTM and ANQGSEA. Trimming left V 1 base short and J 5 bases short, with 14 bases between. The CDR3 contains 15 residues. The CDR3 nucleotides are TGCAGCGTTGAAGGGGGGCTAGCGAGAACCGGGGAGCTGTTTTTT. Translated, it gives CSVEGGLARTGELFF.

This clonotype occurred a few times. The V gene is TRBV25-1, the J gene TRBJ2-4; 9 positions agree with TRBD2. The J call could be wrong; TRBJ2-5 is a better fit for the DNA end. There are 16 residues in the CDR3. Per germline, CDR1 MGHDK and CDR2 SYGVNS. CDR3 coding DNA: TGTGCCAGCAGTGAATTGGGCGGGAGGGCCTCGGAGACCCAGTACTTC. Residues: CASSELGGRASETQYF.

This clonotype was detected only a few times. The rearrangement uses TRBV10-3 and TRBJ1-6; TRBD1 might be the D (5 bases). The CDR3 is 15 residues long. Germline V gives CDR1 ENHRY, CDR2 SYGVKD. V lost 3 bases, J lost 5 bases, and 11 bases lay in between. This CDR3 is CAISERQGDNSPLHF. CDR3 nucleotides: TGTGCCATCAGTGAAAGGCAGGGCGATAATTCACCCCTCCACTTT.

The chain carries TRBV6-4 and TRBJ2-6; D is unclear. Germline CDR1 reads MRHNA; CDR2 reads SNTAGT. CDR3 size: 14 residues. With 7 bases removed from V and 2 bases from J, the gap between germline ends came to 9 bases. DNA of the CDR3: TGTGCCAGCACCAACAGTGCTGGGGCCAACGTCCTGACTTTC. This sequence encodes CASTNSAGANVLTF.

This clonotype was counted between two and nine times. This chain connects TRBV21-1 to TRBJ2-5; TRBD2, the table's D call, was not compared with the DNA. The J call is uncertain, as TRBJ2-7 better fits the DNA end. TRBV21-1 is marked as a pseudogene. The CDR3 has 16 residues. Here the CDR3 reads CASSTRLGTLDYEQYF. CDR3 bases: TGTGCCAGCAGCACCCGCCTAGGGACCCTAGACTACGAGCAGTACTTC.

The gene calls are TRBV9 and TRBJ2-1; D possibly corresponds to TRBD2 (5 bases). Germline V gene lookup returns CDR1 SGDLS and CDR2 YYNGEE. Trimming removed 5 bases from V and 12 bases from J, with 30 bases in between. This CDR3 is 17 amino acids long. The chain's CDR3 is CASRGTTRTHLTDTQFF. The DNA for the CDR3 is TGTGCCAGCAGGGGAACCACTAGGACTCACCTAACAGATACGCAGTTCTTC.

A few counts support this clonotype. This chain connects TRBV6-5 to TRBJ1-2, with D possibly TRBD1 on 6 matching bases. From germline, CDR1 is MNHEY and CDR2 SVGAGI. This CDR3 is 14 amino acids long. Between the trimmed V and J ends, which lost 6 bases and 5 bases, there was a span of 16 bases. The CDR3: CASSRLTGWYGYTF. Here the CDR3 DNA reads TGTGCCAGCAGCCGCCTAACAGGGTGGTATGGCTACACCTTC.